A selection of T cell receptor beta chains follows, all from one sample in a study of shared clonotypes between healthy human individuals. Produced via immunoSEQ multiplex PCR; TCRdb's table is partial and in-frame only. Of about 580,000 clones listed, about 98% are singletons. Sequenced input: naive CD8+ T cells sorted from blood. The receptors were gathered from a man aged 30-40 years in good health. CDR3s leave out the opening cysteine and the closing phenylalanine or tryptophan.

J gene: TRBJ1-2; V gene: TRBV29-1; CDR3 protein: SVSNGTTRGYT
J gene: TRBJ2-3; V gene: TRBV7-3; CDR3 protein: ASSLTLQADTQY
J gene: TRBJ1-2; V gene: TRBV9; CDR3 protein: ASSVARDSNYGYT
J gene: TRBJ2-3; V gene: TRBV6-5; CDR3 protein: ASSLHYGDTQY
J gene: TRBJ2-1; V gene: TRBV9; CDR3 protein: ASSSPAASGQF
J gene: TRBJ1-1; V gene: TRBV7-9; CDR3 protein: ASSLDQNTEAF
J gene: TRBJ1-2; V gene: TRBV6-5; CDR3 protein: ASSYSIQIEKEGYT
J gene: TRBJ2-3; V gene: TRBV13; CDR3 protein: ASSNFKGPTDTQY
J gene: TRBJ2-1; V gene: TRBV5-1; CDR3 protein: ASSVAGFYSYNEQF
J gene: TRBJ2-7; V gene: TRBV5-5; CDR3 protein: ASSLGTTYEQY
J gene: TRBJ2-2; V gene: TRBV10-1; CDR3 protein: ASSQISDRINTGELF
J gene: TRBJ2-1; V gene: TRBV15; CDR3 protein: ATSRGLGLAGVESSYNEQF